This T cell receptor beta chain was sequenced during a study of human T cells and chemical hapten exposure. This clonotype was detected a few times. Antigen: not known. A single record per CDR3 protein comes from TCRdb applying MiXCR to the RACE reads. The table shows about 160,000 distinct CDR3 sequences, with about a quarter occurring only once. Time point defined: patch test 3, about 24 weeks after DPC sensitization. Treatment defined: therapeutic diphenylcyclopropenone sensitization with weekly scalp DPC. Study results and limitations: PT1 expanded TCR numbers rose with patch test score.

This sequence originates from a woman younger than 30 with alopecia areata. Some clones in this sample may be carry-over from other donors' samples. This specimen was whole blood, taken in connection with sensitization to the hapten diphenylcyclopropenone (DPC).

The CDR3 protein is CASSQDYGTPNNEQFF. As DNA, the CDR3 is TGCGCCAGCAGCCAAGATTATGGGACACCTAACAATGAGCAGTTCTTC. The chain joins TRBV4-1 to TRBJ2-1, with D maybe TRBD1 (6 bases). Trimming removed 0 bases from V and 5 bases from J, with 14 bases in between. CDR1 is MGHRA, CDR2 YSYEKL, per germline. CDR3 length equals 16 residues.